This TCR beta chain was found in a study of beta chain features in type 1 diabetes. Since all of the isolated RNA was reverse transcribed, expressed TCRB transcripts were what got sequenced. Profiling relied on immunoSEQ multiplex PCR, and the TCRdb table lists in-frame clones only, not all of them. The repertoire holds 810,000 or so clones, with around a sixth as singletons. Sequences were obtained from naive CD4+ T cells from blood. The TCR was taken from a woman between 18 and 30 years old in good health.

CDR3 nucleotides: TGTGCCAGCAGCTTAGTCGGTCAAGTTTACTATGGCTACACCTTC. As protein: CASSLVGQVYYGYTF. This sequence joins TRBV7-2 and TRBJ1-2; D uncertain. Germline-derived CDR1 and CDR2 are SGHTA and FQGNSA. The V end lost 1 base, the J end lost 3 bases, and 12 bases lay between the germline ends. There are 15 residues in the CDR3.